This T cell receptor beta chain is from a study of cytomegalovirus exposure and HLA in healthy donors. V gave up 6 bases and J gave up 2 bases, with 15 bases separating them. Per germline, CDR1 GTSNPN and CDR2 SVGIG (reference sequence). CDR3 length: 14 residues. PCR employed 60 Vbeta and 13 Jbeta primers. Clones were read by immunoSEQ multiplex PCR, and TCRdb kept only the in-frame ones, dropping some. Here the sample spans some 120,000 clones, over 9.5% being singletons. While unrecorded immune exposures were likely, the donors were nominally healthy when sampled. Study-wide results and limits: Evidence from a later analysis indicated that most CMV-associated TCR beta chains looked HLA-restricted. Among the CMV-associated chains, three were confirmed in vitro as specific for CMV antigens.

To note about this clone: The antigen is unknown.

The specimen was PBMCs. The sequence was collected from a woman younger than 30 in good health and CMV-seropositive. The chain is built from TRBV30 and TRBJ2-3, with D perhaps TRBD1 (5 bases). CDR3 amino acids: CACIQGTHTDTQYF. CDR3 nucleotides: TGTGCCTGTATCCAGGGAACTCACACAGATACGCAGTATTTT.